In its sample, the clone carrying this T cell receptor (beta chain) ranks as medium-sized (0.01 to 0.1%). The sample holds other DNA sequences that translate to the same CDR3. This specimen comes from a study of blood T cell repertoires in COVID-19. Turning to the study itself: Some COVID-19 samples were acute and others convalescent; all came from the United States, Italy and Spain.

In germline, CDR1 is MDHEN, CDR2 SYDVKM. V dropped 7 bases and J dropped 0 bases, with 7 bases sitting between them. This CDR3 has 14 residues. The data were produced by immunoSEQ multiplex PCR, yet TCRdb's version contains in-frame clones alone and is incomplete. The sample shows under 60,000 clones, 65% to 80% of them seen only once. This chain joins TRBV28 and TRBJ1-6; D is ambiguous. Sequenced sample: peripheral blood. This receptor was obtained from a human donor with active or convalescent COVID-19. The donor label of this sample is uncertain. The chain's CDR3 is CASKRSSYNSPLHF. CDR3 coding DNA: TGTGCCAGCAAACGTAGCTCCTATAATTCACCCCTCCACTTT.